This T cell receptor beta chain was retrieved from a study of T cells in Graves' hyperthyroidism and ophthalmopathy. Study-wide results and limits: Ophthalmopathy stood apart from stable hyperthyroidism in a 13 V-J model.

Newly diagnosed patients aged 18 to 65 had hyperthyroidism of under 2 months' duration. Diagnostic assessment was based on clinical symptoms, serum thyroxine and TRAb, thyroid ultrasound and orbital computed tomography. Trimming removed 4 bases from V and 8 bases from J, with 12 bases in between. The CDR3 sequence is 13 residues long. The germline V gene has CDR1 SGDLS and CDR2 YYNGEE. In this sample, this clonotype turned up many times. What it binds is not known. Researchers amplified the TCR beta CDR3 regions from RNA transcripts. Carried out on the TCR CDR3, a first-round RT-PCR used the HTBI primer set. TCRdb fed the multiplex PCR reads into MiXCR, producing one record per CDR3 protein. The sample lists roughly 720,000 distinct CDR3 sequences; 15% to 20% were seen once.

What was sequenced was blood. The gene calls are TRBV9 and TRBJ2-2; D unclear. The sequence was collected from a middle-aged man with Graves' hyperthyroidism. CDR3 nucleotide sequence: TGTGCCAGCAGCAGAAACTGGGGAGGGGAGCTGTTTTTT. Encoded protein: CASSRNWGGELFF. Complete variable domain (other parts from reference TRBV9 and TRBJ2-2): DSGVTQTPKHLITATGQRVTLRCSPRSGDLSVYWYQQSLDQGLQFLIQYYNGEERAKGNILERFSAQQFPDLHSELNLSSLELGDSALYFCASSRNWGGELFFGEGSRLTVL.